This T cell receptor (beta chain) was recovered during a study of CD8 T cells in ankylosing spondylitis. Each TCR beta library was made by quantitative 5'-RACE that incorporated molecular barcodes. TCRdb redid the calling of the 5' RACE reads with MiXCR, one entry per CDR3 protein. The profile shows under 450,000 distinct CDR3 sequences, approximately 20% of them singletons. This receptor was obtained from a male donor with ankylosing spondylitis or in good health (not recorded which). The sequenced material came from blood, either unsorted or a sorted T cell fraction (not recorded which).

CDR3 amino acids: CSVDGLAGGSAYNEQFF. CDR3 sequence (DNA): TGCAGCGTTGATGGGCTAGCGGGGGGATCTGCTTACAATGAGCAGTTCTTC. This sequence joins TRBV29-1 and TRBJ2-1; TRBD2 agrees at 11 bases. Germline CDR1 SQVTM, CDR2 ANQGSEA. V trimming: 3 bases; J trimming: 4 bases; junction bases outside the gene matches: 11. The CDR3 loop spans 17 amino acids.